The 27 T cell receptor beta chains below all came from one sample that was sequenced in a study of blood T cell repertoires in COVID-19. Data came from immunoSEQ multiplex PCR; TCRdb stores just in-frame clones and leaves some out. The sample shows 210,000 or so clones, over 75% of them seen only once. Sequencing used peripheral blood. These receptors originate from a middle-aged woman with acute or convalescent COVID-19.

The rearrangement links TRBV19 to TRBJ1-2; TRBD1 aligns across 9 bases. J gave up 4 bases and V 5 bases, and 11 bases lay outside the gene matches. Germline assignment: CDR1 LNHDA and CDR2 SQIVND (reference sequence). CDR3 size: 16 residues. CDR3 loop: CASSPQGQGYGYGYTF. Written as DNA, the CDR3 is TGTGCCAGTAGTCCACAGGGACAGGGATATGGCTATGGCTACACCTTC.

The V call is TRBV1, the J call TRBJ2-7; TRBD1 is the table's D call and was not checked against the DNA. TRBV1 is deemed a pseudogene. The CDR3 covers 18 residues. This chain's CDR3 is CTSSQYSWPDKPPYEQYV. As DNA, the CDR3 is TGCACCAGCAGCCAGTACAGCTGGCCCGACAAGCCTCCATACGAGCAGTACGTC.

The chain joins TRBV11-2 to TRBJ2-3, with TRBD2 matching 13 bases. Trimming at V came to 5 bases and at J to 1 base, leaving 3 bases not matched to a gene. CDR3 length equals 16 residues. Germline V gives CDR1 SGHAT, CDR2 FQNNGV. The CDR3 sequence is CASSAGLAGGTDTQYF. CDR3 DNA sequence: TGTGCCAGCAGCGCCGGACTAGCGGGGGGCACAGATACGCAGTATTTT.

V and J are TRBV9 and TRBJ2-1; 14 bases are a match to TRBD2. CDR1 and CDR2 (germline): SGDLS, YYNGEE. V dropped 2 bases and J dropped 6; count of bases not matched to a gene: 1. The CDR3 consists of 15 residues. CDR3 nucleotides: TGTGCCAGCAGCGTGACTAGCGGGGGGGCCAATGAGCAGTTCTTC. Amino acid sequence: CASSVTSGGANEQFF.

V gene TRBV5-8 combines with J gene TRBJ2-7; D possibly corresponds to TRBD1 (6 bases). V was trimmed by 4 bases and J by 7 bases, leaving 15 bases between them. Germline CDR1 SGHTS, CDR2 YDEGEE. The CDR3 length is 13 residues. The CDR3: CASSTYRDREQYV. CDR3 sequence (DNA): TGTGCCAGCAGCACATACAGGGATCGTGAGCAGTACGTC.

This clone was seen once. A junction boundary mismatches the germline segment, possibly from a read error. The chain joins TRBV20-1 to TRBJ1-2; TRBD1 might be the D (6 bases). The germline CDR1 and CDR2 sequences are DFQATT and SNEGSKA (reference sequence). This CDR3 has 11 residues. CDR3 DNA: TGCAGTGCTAGTCCGGGGGGCCCAACCGCCTTC. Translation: CSASPGGPTAF.

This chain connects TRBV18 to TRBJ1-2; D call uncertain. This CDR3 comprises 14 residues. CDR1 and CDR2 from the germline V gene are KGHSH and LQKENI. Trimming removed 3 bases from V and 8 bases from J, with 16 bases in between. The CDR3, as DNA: TGTGCCAGCTCACCGTCCCGGGGAACGGAAGGCTACACCTTC. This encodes CASSPSRGTEGYTF.

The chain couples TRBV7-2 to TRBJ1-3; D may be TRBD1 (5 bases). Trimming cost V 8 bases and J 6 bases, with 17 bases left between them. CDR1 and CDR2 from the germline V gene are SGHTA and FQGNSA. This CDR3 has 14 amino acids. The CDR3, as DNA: TGTGCCAGCGTAAGGGCAGGGTGGGAAAACACCATATATTTT. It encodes CASVRAGWENTIYF. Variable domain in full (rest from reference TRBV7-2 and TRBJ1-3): GAGVSQSPSNKVTEKGKDVELRCDPISGHTALYWYRQSLGQGLEFLIYFQGNSAPDKSGLPSDRFSAERTGGSVSTLTIQRTQQEDSAVYLCASVRAGWENTIYFGEGSWLTVV.

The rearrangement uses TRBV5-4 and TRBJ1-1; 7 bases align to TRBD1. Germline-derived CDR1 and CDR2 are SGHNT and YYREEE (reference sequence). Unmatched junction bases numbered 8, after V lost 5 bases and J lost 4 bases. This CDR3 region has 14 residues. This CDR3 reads CASSSTGALTEAFF. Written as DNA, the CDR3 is TGTGCCAGCAGTTCCACAGGGGCCCTCACTGAAGCTTTCTTT. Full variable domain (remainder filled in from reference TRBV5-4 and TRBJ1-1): ETGVTQSPTHLIKTRGQQVTLRCSSQSGHNTVSWYQQALGQGPQFIFQYYREEENGRGNFPPRFSGLQFPNYSSELNVNALELDDSALYLCASSSTGALTEAFFGQGTRLTVV.

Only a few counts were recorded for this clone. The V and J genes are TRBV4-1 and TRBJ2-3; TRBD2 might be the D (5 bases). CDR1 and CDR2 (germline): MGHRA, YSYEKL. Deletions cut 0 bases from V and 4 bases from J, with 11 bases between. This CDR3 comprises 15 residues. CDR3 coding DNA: TGCGCCAGCAGCCAAGATCGAAAGGGAGCAGATACGCAGTATTTT. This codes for CASSQDRKGADTQYF.

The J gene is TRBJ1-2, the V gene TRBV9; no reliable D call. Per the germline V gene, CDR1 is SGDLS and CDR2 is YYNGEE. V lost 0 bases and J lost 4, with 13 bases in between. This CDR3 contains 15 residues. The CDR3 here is CASSVGTGLGYGYTF. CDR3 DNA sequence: TGTGCCAGCAGCGTAGGCACGGGTTTAGGCTATGGCTACACCTTC.

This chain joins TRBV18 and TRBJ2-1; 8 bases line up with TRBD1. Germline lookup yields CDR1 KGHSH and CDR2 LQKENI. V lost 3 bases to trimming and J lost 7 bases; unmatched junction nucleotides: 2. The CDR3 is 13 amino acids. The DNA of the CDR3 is TGTGCCAGCTCACCCCAGGGGGCAAATGAGCAGTTCTTC. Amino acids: CASSPQGANEQFF. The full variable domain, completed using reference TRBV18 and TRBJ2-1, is NAGVMQNPRHLVRRRGQEARLRCSPMKGHSHVYWYRQLPEEGLKFMVYLQKENIIDESGMPKERFSAEFPKEGPSILRIQQVVRGDSAAYFCASSPQGANEQFFGPGTRLTVL.

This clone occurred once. The CDR3 nucleotides read TGTGCCAGCAGCTCCCTCCCGGGACAGGGACTGAAGGCTTTCTTT. Translated: CASSSLPGQGLKAFF. This rearrangement joins TRBV7-3 to TRBJ1-1, with 9 bases aligning to TRBD1. The germline V gene has CDR1 SGHTA and CDR2 FQGTGA. The CDR3 has 15 amino acids. V was pared by 4 bases and J by 11 bases, with 14 bases of the junction left unmatched.

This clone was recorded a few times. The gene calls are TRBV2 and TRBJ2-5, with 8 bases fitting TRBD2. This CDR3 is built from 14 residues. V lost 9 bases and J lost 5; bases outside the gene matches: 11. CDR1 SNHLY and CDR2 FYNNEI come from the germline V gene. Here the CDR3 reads CASEERGSIETQYF. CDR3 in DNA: TGTGCCAGTGAGGAGCGGGGGTCCATTGAGACCCAGTACTTC.

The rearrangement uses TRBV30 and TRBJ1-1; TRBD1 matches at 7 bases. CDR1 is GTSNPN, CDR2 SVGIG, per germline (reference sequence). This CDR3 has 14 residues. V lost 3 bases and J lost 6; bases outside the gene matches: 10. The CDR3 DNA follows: TGTGCCTGGAGAAAGGGACAGTACCTCTCTGAAGCTTTCTTT. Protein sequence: CAWRKGQYLSEAFF.

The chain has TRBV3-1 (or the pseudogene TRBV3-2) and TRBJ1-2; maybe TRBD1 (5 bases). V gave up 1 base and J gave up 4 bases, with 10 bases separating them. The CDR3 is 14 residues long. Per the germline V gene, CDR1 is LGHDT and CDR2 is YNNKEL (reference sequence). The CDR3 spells CASSQASTAYGYTF. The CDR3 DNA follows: TGTGCCAGCAGCCAAGCCTCGACAGCCTATGGCTACACCTTC.

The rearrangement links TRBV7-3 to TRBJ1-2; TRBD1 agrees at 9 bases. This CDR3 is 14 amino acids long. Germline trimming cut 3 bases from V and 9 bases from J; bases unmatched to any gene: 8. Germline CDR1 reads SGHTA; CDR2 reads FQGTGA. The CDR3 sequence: CASSFAPGQGRYTF. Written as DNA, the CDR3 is TGTGCCAGCAGCTTTGCCCCGGGACAGGGACGCTACACCTTC.

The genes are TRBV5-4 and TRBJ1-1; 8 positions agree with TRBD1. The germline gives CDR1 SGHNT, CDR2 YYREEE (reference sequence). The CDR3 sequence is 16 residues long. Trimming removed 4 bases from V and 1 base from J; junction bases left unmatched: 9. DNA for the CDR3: TGTGCCAGCAGCGTCCCTCAGGGGGCGGGGAACACTGAAGCTTTCTTT. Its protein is CASSVPQGAGNTEAFF.

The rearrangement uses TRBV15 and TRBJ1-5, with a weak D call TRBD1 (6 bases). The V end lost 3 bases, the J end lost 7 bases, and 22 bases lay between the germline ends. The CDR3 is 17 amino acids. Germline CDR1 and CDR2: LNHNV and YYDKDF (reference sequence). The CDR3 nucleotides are TGTGCCACCAGCAGTGTCCGGACAGTCTCCCGGGCCCAGCCCCAGCATTTT. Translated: CATSSVRTVSRAQPQHF.

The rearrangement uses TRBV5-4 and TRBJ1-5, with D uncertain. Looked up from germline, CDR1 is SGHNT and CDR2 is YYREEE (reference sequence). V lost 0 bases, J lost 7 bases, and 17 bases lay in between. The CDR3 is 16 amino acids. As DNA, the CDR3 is TGTGCCAGCAGCTTGGGTCGCCATCAGAACCGACAGCCCCAGCATTTT. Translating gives CASSLGRHQNRQPQHF.

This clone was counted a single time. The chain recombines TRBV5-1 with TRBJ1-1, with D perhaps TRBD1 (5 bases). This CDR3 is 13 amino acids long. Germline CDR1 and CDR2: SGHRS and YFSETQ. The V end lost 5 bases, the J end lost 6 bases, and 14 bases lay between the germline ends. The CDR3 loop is CASRPGISPEAFF. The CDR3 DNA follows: TGCGCCAGCAGACCAGGGATAAGTCCTGAAGCTTTCTTT.

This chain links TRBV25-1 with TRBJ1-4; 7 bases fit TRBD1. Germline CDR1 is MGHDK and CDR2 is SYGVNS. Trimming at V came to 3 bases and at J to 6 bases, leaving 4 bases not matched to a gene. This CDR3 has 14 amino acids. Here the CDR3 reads CASSDSGGYEKLFF. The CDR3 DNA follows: TGTGCCAGCAGTGATTCAGGGGGTTATGAAAAACTGTTTTTT. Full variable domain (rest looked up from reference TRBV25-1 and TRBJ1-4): EADIYQTPRYLVIGTGKKITLECSQTMGHDKMYWYQQDPGMELHLIHYSYGVNSTEKGDLSSESTVSRIRTEHFPLTLESARPSHTSQYLCASSDSGGYEKLFFGSGTQLSVL.

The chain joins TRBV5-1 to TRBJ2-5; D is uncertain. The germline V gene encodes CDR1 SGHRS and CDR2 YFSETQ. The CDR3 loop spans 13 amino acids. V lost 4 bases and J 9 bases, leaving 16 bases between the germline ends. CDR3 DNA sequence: TGCGCCAGCAGCGGCGTAGGCTTCGAGGCCCAGTACTTC. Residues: CASSGVGFEAQYF.

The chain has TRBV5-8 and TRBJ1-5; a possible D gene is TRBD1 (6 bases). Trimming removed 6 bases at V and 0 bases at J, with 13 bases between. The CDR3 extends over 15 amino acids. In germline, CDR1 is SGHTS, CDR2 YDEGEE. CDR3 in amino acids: CASTHLGASNQPQHF. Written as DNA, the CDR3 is TGTGCCAGCACCCATTTGGGGGCTAGCAATCAGCCCCAGCATTTT.

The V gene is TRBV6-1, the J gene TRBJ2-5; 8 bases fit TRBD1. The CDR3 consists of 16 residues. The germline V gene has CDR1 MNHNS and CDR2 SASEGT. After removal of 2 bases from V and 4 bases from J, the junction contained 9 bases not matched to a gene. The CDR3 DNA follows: TGTGCCAGCAGTGAACCTTTCAGGGGGCGACGAGAGACCCAGTACTTC. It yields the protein CASSEPFRGRRETQYF.

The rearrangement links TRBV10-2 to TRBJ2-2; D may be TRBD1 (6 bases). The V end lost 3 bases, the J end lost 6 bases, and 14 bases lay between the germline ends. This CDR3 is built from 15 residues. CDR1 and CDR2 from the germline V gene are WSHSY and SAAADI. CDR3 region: CASSDPKQGPGELFF. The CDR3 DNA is TGCGCCAGCAGTGACCCCAAACAGGGCCCCGGGGAGCTGTTTTTT.

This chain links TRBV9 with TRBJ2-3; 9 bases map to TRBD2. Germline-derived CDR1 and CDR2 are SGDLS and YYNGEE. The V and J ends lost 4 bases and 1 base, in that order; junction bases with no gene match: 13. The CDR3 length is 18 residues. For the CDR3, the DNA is TGTGCCAGCAGCTCACGGCCCCCGATAGCGGGGGGCACAGATACGCAGTATTTT. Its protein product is CASSSRPPIAGGTDTQYF. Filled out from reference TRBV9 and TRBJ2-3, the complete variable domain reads DSGVTQTPKHLITATGQRVTLRCSPRSGDLSVYWYQQSLDQGLQFLIQYYNGEERAKGNILERFSAQQFPDLHSELNLSSLELGDSALYFCASSSRPPIAGGTDTQYFGPGTRLTVL.